The 4 T cell receptor beta chains reported below all come from one sample, sequenced in a study of PD-L1 blockade in urothelial cancer. Clones were sequenced by immunoSEQ multiplex PCR, and TCRdb holds only the in-frame ones, with some missing. Of some 25,000 clones in the sample, less than 90% are singletons; the top ten hold around 9.5%. The specimen was PBMCs, collected around atezolizumab (anti-PD-L1) treatment. The receptors stem from a man aged 65 to 85 with urothelial cancer.

The rearrangement uses TRBV7-9 and TRBJ1-4, with a tentative D call TRBD1 (5 bases). Per germline, CDR1 SEHNR and CDR2 FQNEAQ (reference sequence). The CDR3 runs 12 residues. The V and J ends lost 5 bases and 14 bases respectively, with 15 bases between them. The CDR3 sequence: CASSPGGGWLFF. DNA of the CDR3: TGTGCCAGCAGCCCAGGCGGGGGTTGGCTGTTTTTT.

The chain couples TRBV7-8 to TRBJ2-3; D gene uncertain. Germline V lookup: CDR1 SGHVS, CDR2 FQNEAQ. V gave up 1 base and J gave up 1 base, with 3 bases separating them. The CDR3 spans 13 residues. The CDR3 protein is CASSLGRTDTQYF. DNA for the CDR3: TGTGCCAGCAGCTTAGGGCGCACAGATACGCAGTATTTT. Full variable domain (remainder filled in from reference TRBV7-8 and TRBJ2-3): GAGVSQSPRYKVAKRGQDVALRCDPISGHVSLFWYQQALGQGPEFLTYFQNEAQLDKSGLPSDRFFAERPEGSVSTLKIQRTQQEDSAVYLCASSLGRTDTQYFGPGTRLTVL.

The chain links TRBV11-2 to TRBJ2-7; D is perhaps TRBD1 (6 bases). The germline gives CDR1 SGHAT, CDR2 FQNNGV. This CDR3 has 12 residues. The germline V and J ends were trimmed by 4 bases and 4 bases, with 8 bases remaining between them. CDR3 amino acids: CASSSTGYEQYF. In nucleotides, the CDR3 is TGTGCCAGCAGCTCTACAGGGTACGAGCAGTACTTC.

This chain uses TRBV2 with TRBJ2-5, with D possibly matching TRBD2 (6 bases). CDR3 length: 11 residues. Germline values: CDR1 SNHLY, CDR2 FYNNEI. V was shortened by 6 bases and J by 9 bases, with 11 bases between the two germline ends. CDR3 residues: CASSVQRAQYF. CDR3 bases: TGTGCCAGCAGCGTACAGCGGGCCCAGTACTTC.